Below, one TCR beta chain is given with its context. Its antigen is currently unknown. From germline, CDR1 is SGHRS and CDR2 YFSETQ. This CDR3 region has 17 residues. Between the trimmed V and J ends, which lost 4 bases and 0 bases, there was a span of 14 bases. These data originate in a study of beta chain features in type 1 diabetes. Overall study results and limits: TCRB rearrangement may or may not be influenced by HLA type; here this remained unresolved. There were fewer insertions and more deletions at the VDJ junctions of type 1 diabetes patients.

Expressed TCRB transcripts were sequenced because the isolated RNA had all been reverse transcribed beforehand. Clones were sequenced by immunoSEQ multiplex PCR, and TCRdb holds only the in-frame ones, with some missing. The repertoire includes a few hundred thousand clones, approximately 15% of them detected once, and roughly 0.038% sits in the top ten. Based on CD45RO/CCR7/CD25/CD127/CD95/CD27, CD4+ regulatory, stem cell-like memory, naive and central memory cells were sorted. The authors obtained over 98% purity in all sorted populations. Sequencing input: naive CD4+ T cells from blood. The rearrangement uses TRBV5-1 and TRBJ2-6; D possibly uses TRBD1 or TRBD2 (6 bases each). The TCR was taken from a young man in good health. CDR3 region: CASSHREVSSGANVLTF. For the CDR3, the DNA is TGCGCCAGCAGCCACAGGGAGGTCAGCTCTGGGGCCAACGTCCTGACTTTC.